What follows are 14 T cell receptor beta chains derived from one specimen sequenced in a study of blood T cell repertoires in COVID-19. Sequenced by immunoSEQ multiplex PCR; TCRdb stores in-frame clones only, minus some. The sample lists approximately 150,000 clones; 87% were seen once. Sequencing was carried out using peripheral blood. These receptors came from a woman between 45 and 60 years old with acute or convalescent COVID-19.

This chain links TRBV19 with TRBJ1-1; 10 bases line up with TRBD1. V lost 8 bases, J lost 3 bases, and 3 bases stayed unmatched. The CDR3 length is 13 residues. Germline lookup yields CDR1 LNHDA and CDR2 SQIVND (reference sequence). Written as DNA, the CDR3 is TGTGCCAGTCTCGGACAGGGGGACACTGAAGCTTTCTTT. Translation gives CASLGQGDTEAFF.

CDR3 region: CASSRDSPPDTQYF. The CDR3 coding sequence is TGTGCCAGCAGCCGGGACAGCCCCCCAGATACGCAGTATTTT. The V gene is TRBV7-2, the J gene TRBJ2-3; TRBD1 matches 7 bases. Germline V lookup: CDR1 SGHTA, CDR2 FQGNSA. J was trimmed by 4 bases and V by 5 bases; bases with no gene match: 6. This CDR3 contains 14 residues.

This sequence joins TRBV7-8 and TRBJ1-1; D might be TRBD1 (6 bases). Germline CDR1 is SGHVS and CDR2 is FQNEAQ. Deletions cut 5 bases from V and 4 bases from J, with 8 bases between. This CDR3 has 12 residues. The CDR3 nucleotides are TGTGCCAGCAGCATACAGGGCACTGAAGCTTTCTTT. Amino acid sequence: CASSIQGTEAFF.

The CDR3 DNA reads as TGCGCCAGCAGTATTGGCTTCCAAGAGACCCAGTACTTC. This codes for CASSIGFQETQYF. The V call is TRBV5-1, the J call TRBJ2-5; D is unclear. CDR3 length: 13 amino acids. V was cut by 5 bases and J by 1 base, with 9 bases left in between. Germline CDR1 SGHRS, CDR2 YFSETQ.

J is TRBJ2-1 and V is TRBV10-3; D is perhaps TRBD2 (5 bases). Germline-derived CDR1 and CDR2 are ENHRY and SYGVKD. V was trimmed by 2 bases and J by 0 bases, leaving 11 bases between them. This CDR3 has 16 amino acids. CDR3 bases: TGTGCCATCAGTGAGGTTGGGAGCCGCTCCTACAATGAGCAGTTCTTC. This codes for CAISEVGSRSYNEQFF.

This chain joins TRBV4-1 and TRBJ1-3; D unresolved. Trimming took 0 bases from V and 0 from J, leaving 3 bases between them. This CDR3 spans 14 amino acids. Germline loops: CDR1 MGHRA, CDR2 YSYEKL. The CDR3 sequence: CASSQDSSGNTIYF. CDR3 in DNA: TGCGCCAGCAGCCAAGATAGCTCTGGAAACACCATATATTTT.

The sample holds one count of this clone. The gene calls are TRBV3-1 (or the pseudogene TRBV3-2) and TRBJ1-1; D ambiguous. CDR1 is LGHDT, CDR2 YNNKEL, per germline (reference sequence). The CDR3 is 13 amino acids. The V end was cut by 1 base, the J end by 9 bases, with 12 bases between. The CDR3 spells CASSQGYLSKAFF. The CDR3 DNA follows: TGTGCCAGCAGCCAAGGTTACTTGTCTAAAGCTTTCTTT.

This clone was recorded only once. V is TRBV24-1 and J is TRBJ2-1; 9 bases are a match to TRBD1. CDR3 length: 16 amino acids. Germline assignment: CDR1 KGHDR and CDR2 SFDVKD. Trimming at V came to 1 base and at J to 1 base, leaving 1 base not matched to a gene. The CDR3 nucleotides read TGTGCCACCAGTGATTTTGGGACAGGGTCCTACAATGAGCAGTTCTTC. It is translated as CATSDFGTGSYNEQFF.

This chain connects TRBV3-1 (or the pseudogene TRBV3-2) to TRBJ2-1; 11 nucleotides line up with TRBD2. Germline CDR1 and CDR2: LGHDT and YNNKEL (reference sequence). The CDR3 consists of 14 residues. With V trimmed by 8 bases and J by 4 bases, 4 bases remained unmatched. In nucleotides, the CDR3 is TGTGCCAGCGGGCTAGCGGGAGGATACAATGAGCAGTTCTTC. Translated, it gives CASGLAGGYNEQFF.

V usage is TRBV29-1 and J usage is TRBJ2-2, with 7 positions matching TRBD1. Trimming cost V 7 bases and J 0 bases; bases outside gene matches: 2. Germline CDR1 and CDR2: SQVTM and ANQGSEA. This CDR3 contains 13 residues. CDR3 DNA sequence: TGCAGCGCCGGGACAGCGAACACCGGGGAGCTGTTTTTT. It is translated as CSAGTANTGELFF.

The CDR3 coding sequence is TGTGCCAGCAGCCAACTGGGGGCAGGGGGCACTTCCTATGGCTACACCTTC. As protein: CASSQLGAGGTSYGYTF. The V call is TRBV28, the J call TRBJ1-2; 8 bases agree with TRBD1. The CDR3 extends over 17 amino acids. Germline CDR1 reads MDHEN; CDR2 reads SYDVKM. After removal of 6 bases from V and 4 bases from J, the junction contained 16 bases not matched to a gene.

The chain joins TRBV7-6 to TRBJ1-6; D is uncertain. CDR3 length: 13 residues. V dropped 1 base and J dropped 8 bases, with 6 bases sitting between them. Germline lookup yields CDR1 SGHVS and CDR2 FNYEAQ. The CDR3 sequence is CASSLDADSPLHF. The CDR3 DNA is TGTGCCAGCAGCTTAGATGCGGATTCACCCCTCCACTTT. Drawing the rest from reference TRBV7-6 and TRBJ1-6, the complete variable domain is GAGVSQSPRYKVTKRGQDVALRCDPISGHVSLYWYRQALGQGPEFLTYFNYEAQQDKSGLPNDRFSAERPEGSISTLTIQRTEQRDSAMYRCASSLDADSPLHFGNGTRLTVT.

As DNA, the CDR3 is TGTGCCAGTAGTCTCCCCGGGACAGGGGGCGGATATGGCTACACCTTC. Translation gives CASSLPGTGGGYGYTF. The chain combines TRBV19 with TRBJ1-2; 12 bases map to TRBD1. The junction had 9 bases not matched to a gene; V was cut back by 5 bases and J by 5 bases. The length of the CDR3 is 16 residues. Germline V CDR1 and CDR2: LNHDA, SQIVND (reference sequence).

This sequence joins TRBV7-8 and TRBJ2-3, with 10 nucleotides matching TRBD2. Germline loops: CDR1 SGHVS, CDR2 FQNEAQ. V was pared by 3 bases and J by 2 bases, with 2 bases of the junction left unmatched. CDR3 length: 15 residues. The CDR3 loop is CASSFLAGDTDTQYF. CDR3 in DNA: TGTGCCAGCAGCTTCCTAGCGGGGGACACAGATACGCAGTATTTT.